This TCR beta chain came from a study of T cell changes during pregnancy in multiple sclerosis (dated by TCRdb to between 2018 and 2020). Describing the broader study: In women with multiple sclerosis, the researchers looked at how the T cell repertoire shifted as pregnancy progressed.

In regard to this clone: Its antigen target is currently unknown. Per-base quality was not reported, and no clone a single base away is much larger than it.

Libraries were made using the immunoSEQ multiplex PCR assay. TCRdb retrieved this table from immuneACCESS and kept in-frame rearrangements only. Not all clones are present; in checked studies, unresolved V genes account for under half, and no reason is known for the remainder. The sample table lists around 120,000 clones, 90% to 95% of them with a count of one. 3.5% of the sample comes from the top ten. The sequenced sample was peripheral blood, obtained after pregnancy. The TCR was taken from a female donor with multiple sclerosis, enrolled in a pregnancy study.

The CDR3 corresponds to CATSTLSSYNEQFF. The DNA sequence reads TGTGCCACCAGCACTCTTAGCTCCTACAATGAGCAGTTCTTC. The chain is encoded by TRBV15 joined to TRBJ2-1; confidence is insufficient to name the D gene. CDR1 LNHNV and CDR2 YYDKDF were looked up in the germline V gene (reference sequence). The V and J ends are trimmed by 4 bases and 0 bases, leaving 7 bases between them. Inclusive of the bounding cysteine and phenylalanine, the CDR3 is 14 residues long. The read is trimmed to its CDR3 DNA, 42 bases read in frame from base 1.